Listed here is a single T cell receptor beta chain. Antigen unknown. Via MiXCR, TCRdb re-called the reads, giving one row per CDR3 protein. The sample records around 450,000 distinct CDR3 sequences, 11% being singletons. This CDR3 region has 16 residues. The V gene's germline CDR1 is LNHDA and CDR2 SQIVND (reference sequence). This record comes from a study of T cell repertoires in cytomegalovirus infection. Study in general: A matching HLA type, together with CMV infection, was signaled by public TCR beta signatures.

Study-wide results and caveats: In two of eight donors, the top clonotype was HLA-C-restricted CMV-specific. Cumulated frequencies of public TCR beta families served to identify carriers of CMV plus the relevant HLA.

The TCR sequence derives from a human donor in good health (CMV status not recorded). Some clones in this sample may be carry-over from other donors' samples. The source material was PBMCs. The chain has TRBV19 and TRBJ2-2, with 8 positions matching TRBD1. CDR3: CVSVDRTGKRPGELFF. The CDR3 nucleotides read TGTGTCTCAGTAGATCGGACAGGGAAAAGGCCCGGGGAGCTGTTTTTT.